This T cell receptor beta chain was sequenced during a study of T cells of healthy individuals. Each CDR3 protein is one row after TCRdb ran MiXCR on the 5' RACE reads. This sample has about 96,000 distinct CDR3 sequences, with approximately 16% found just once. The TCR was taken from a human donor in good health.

CDR3: CASSPSDSTTDTQYF. The CDR3 bases are TGTGCCAGCAGCCCCTCGGACTCAACGACAGATACGCAGTATTTT. This chain connects TRBV11-3 to TRBJ2-3; weak D call: TRBD2 (5 bases). In germline, CDR1 is SGHNT, CDR2 YENEEA. V shed 5 bases and J shed 3 bases, with 15 bases lying between them. The length of the CDR3 is 15 residues. The full variable domain, its missing parts supplied by reference TRBV11-3 and TRBJ2-3, is EAGVVQSPRYKIIEKKQPVAFWCNPISGHNTLYWYLQNLGQGPELLIRYENEEAVDDSQLPKDRFSAERLKGVDSTLKIQPAELGDSAVYLCASSPSDSTTDTQYFGPGTRLTVL.